This T cell receptor (beta chain) derives from a study of OX40 agonist ivuxolimab in advanced cancers. Broadly, across the study: Ivuxolimab was a fully human IgG2 agonistic monoclonal antibody targeting the costimulatory receptor OX40 (CD134). The paper covers the monotherapy dose-escalation part of the phase I ivuxolimab trial, which included N ≈ 57 patients. Patients were allowed to have had prior anti-PD-1, anti-PD-L1 or anti-CTLA-4 therapy, and around 41% of the dose-escalation patients had previously received checkpoint inhibitors. Of the 50 to 55 dose-escalation patients, hepatocellular carcinoma was present in about 20, melanoma in some 15, renal cell carcinoma in 9 and head and neck cancer in 9. Intravenous ivuxolimab was administered to patients every 2 weeks at six dose levels: 0.01, 0.1, 0.3, 1.5, 3 and 10 mg/kg. In the dose-escalation cohort, over 65% of patients were male, and the mean age was roughly 60 years, with a range of about 20 to 79. Partial responses were achieved by three dose-escalation patients, of whom one had hepatocellular carcinoma and two had cutaneous melanoma. Peripheral TCRbeta sequencing aimed to test whether ivuxolimab altered TCR sequence diversity and caused clonal T-cell expansion. On the study overall, not on this receptor specifically: Which antigens the clonally expanded peripheral T cells were specific for was not determined. After ivuxolimab, expanded clones were on average more numerous among CD8+ T cells than among CD4+ T cells. Low levels of normalized T-cell clonal expansion were also seen in some nonresponding patients. Clonal expansion of both CD4+ and CD8+ blood T cells was observed from baseline to week 6 at doses 0.1 to 3.0 mg/kg. In the 0.1-3.0 mg/kg groups, partial responders were among the patients with the lowest normalized peripheral clonal expansion, particularly in CD8+ T cells.

Of note for this clone: It lacks a known antigen. The input lacks base qualities; no much larger clone sits a single base away.

CDR1 and CDR2 are drawn from the germline V gene: MNHNS, SASEGT. Taken from cysteine to phenylalanine, the CDR3 has 12 residues. Kept here is only the CDR3 DNA, which spans 36 bases and is read in frame from base 1. Clipping removes 7 bases from V and 4 bases from J, with 3 as the unmatched junction base count. Genomic DNA was isolated from the sorted cells so that the TCRbeta CDR3 region could be sequenced. The immunoSEQ Assay was used for sequencing of TCRbeta CDR3 regions. Entries here come from immuneACCESS through TCRdb and include only in-frame sequences with V and J called. Some clones fail to appear in such tables; in the studies checked, an unresolved V gene covers under half of the shortfall, and the cause of the remainder is unknown. In all, the sample holds 20,000 or so clones, and more than 75% of those were seen once. The ten largest clones take up around 38% of the sample. The trial excluded patients who had a history of autoimmune disease or who were on systemic immunosuppression. Peripheral blood for TCR sequencing was collected from all dose cohorts at baseline, on cycle 4 day 1, and on cycle 7 day 1. The samples were drawn from a first-in-human, open-label, multicenter phase I dose-escalation trial of ivuxolimab. Adults with locally advanced or metastatic melanoma, renal cell carcinoma, hepatocellular carcinoma or head and neck squamous cell carcinoma were enrolled in the trial. Before TCR sequencing, CD4+ and CD8+ T cells were separately sorted from peripheral blood.

The source is an adult with an advanced solid tumor such as melanoma, head and neck, liver or kidney cancer. The rearranged segments are TRBV6-1 and TRBJ2-7; 8 central bases correspond to TRBD1. This specimen consisted of CD4+ or CD8+ T cells sorted from blood, obtained in a trial of the OX40 agonist ivuxolimab. This receptor has the CDR3 CASMGQDYEQYF. The DNA sequence follows: TGTGCCAGCATGGGACAGGATTACGAGCAGTACTTC.